Below, 15 T cell receptor beta chains from the same sample are listed, as sequenced in a study of cytomegalovirus exposure and HLA in healthy donors. With 60 Vbeta and 13 Jbeta primers, the PCR was carried out. Sequenced by immunoSEQ multiplex PCR; TCRdb stores in-frame clones only, minus some. The sample lists over 150,000 clones; approximately 80% were seen once. Sequencing was performed on PBMCs. The receptor source for this set is a woman aged 25 to 39 in good health and CMV-seropositive.

The chain recombines TRBV5-4 with TRBJ2-3; D ambiguous. CDR3 length: 14 amino acids. The V end was cut by 4 bases, the J end by 4 bases, with 13 bases between. The germline V gene has CDR1 SGHNT and CDR2 YYREEE (reference sequence). CDR3 sequence: CASSQKAVADTQYF. In nucleotides, the CDR3 is TGTGCCAGCAGCCAGAAGGCGGTCGCAGATACGCAGTATTTT.

The chain links TRBV5-6 to TRBJ1-1, with D possibly TRBD1 on 6 matching bases. Trimming removed 4 bases from V and 4 bases from J, with 14 bases in between. This CDR3 has 14 residues. Germline CDR1 is SGHDT and CDR2 is YYEEEE. CDR3 nucleotide sequence: TGTGCCAGCAGCACAGGGTTTGAGACCACTGAAGCTTTCTTT. Protein: CASSTGFETTEAFF. Full variable domain (rest looked up from reference TRBV5-6 and TRBJ1-1): DAGVTQSPTHLIKTRGQQVTLRCSPKSGHDTVSWYQQALGQGPQFIFQYYEEEERQRGNFPDRFSGHQFPNYSSELNVNALLLGDSALYLCASSTGFETTEAFFGQGTRLTVV.

The chain employs TRBV18 and TRBJ1-2; TRBD1 matches at 8 bases. With 3 bases clipped from V and 8 bases from J, the junction kept 11 bases outside the gene matches. CDR1 and CDR2 from the germline V gene are KGHSH and LQKENI. The CDR3 spans 15 residues. CDR3: CASSPGAGGARGYTF. The CDR3 DNA is TGTGCCAGCTCACCCGGGGCAGGGGGCGCCAGGGGCTACACCTTC.

Only one count was recorded for this clone. The V and J genes are TRBV2 and TRBJ1-1, with unresolved D. CDR1 is SNHLY and CDR2 is FYNNEI in the germline V gene. Trimming removed 3 bases at V and 1 base at J, with 6 bases between. The CDR3 covers 13 residues. Here the CDR3 reads CASSDQWNTEAFF. The CDR3 DNA reads TGTGCCAGCAGTGACCAGTGGAACACTGAAGCTTTCTTT.

This chain connects TRBV4-2 to TRBJ2-5; TRBD2 aligns across 10 bases. CDR3 length: 15 residues. J gave up 5 bases and V 0 bases, and 3 bases lay outside the gene matches. Per germline, CDR1 LGHNA and CDR2 YNFKEQ. CDR3: CASSQDERGGETQYF. The CDR3 DNA follows: TGTGCCAGCAGCCAAGACGAGCGGGGGGGGGAGACCCAGTACTTC.

The chain recombines TRBV10-3 with TRBJ1-2; D might be TRBD1 (5 bases). Germline V gene sequence: CDR1 ENHRY, CDR2 SYGVKD. The ends were cut back, 3 bases at V and 3 bases at J, with 20 bases in the middle. This CDR3 has 17 amino acids. The CDR3 coding sequence is TGTGCCATCAGTGAAGGGGTGCAGGGAAGAACCGACTATGGCTACACCTTC. This translates into CAISEGVQGRTDYGYTF.

In the case of this clone: At one end, the junction sequence differs from germline, possibly due to a read error. This chain connects TRBV7-8 to TRBJ2-7; unclear D gene. The CDR3 runs to 13 residues. Germline lookup yields CDR1 SGHVS and CDR2 FQNEAQ. CDR3 sequence (DNA): TGTGTCAGCAAGCTAGAGCCGGCATACGAGCAGTACTTC. The encoded protein is CVSKLEPAYEQYF. Full variable domain (rest looked up from reference TRBV7-8 and TRBJ2-7): GAGVSQSPRYKVAKRGQDVALRCDPISGHVSLFWYQQALGQGPEFLTYFQNEAQLDKSGLPSDRFFAERPEGSVSTLKIQRTQQEDSAVYLCVSKLEPAYEQYFGPGTRLTVT.

The genes are TRBV6-4 and TRBJ2-2; 9 bases are shared with TRBD1. Germline V gives CDR1 MRHNA, CDR2 SNTAGT. The CDR3 sequence is 16 residues long. V gave up 8 bases and J gave up 4 bases; unmatched junction bases: 11. The CDR3, as DNA: TGTGCCAGCCTCCGGGACAGGGATTTTAGCACCGGGGAGCTGTTTTTT. Its translation: CASLRDRDFSTGELFF.

The rearrangement uses TRBV9 and TRBJ1-1; 8 bases are shared with TRBD1. Germline CDR1 SGDLS, CDR2 YYNGEE. The CDR3 length is 13 residues. V dropped 4 bases and J dropped 4; count of bases not matched to a gene: 3. The CDR3 nucleotides are TGTGCCAGCAGCACAGGACAGGGCACTGAAGCTTTCTTT. Amino acids: CASSTGQGTEAFF. The full variable domain, with the rest looked up from reference TRBV9 and TRBJ1-1, is DSGVTQTPKHLITATGQRVTLRCSPRSGDLSVYWYQQSLDQGLQFLIQYYNGEERAKGNILERFSAQQFPDLHSELNLSSLELGDSALYFCASSTGQGTEAFFGQGTRLTVV.

This chain uses TRBV7-7 with TRBJ1-5; no firm D call. With 0 bases removed from V and 5 bases from J, the gap between germline ends came to 8 bases. The germline V gene has CDR1 SSHAT and CDR2 FNYEAQ (reference sequence). The CDR3 runs to 14 residues. CDR3 nucleotides: TGTGCCAGCAGCTTAGCGCTGGGCGATCAGCCCCAGCATTTT. Translated: CASSLALGDQPQHF.

This clone came up a few times. CDR3 loop: CASSELGGESYNEQFF. The CDR3 DNA is TGTGCCAGCAGTGAACTAGGGGGCGAGAGCTACAATGAGCAGTTCTTC. The chain uses TRBV25-1 and TRBJ2-1, with 7 bases fitting TRBD1. CDR3 length: 16 amino acids. From germline, CDR1 is MGHDK and CDR2 SYGVNS. Trimming cost V 2 bases and J 3 bases; bases outside gene matches: 7.

The chain combines TRBV6-5 with TRBJ1-2; D is undetermined. The CDR3 sequence is 13 residues long. Between the trimmed V and J ends, which lost 2 bases and 8 bases, there was a span of 12 bases. Germline lookup yields CDR1 MNHEY and CDR2 SVGAGI. The CDR3 protein is CASSYAEGEGYTF. CDR3 coding DNA: TGTGCCAGCAGTTACGCGGAGGGTGAAGGCTACACCTTC.

V is TRBV6-1 and J is TRBJ2-2, with D hard to call. The CDR3 has 14 amino acids. Germline lookup yields CDR1 MNHNS and CDR2 SASEGT. The ends were cut back, 7 bases at V and 1 base at J, with 10 bases in the middle. CDR3 bases: TGTGCCAGCATGAAGTGGCAGAACACCGGGGAGCTGTTTTTT. Its protein is CASMKWQNTGELFF.

This chain links TRBV19 with TRBJ2-7; TRBD1 might be the D (6 bases). Deletions cut 5 bases from V and 2 bases from J, with 13 bases between. CDR3 length equals 14 residues. Per germline, CDR1 LNHDA and CDR2 SQIVND (reference sequence). CDR3 protein: CASSGLGQTYEQYF. CDR3 in DNA: TGTGCCAGTAGTGGATTAGGACAGACCTACGAGCAGTACTTC.

V is TRBV13 and J is TRBJ2-1; maybe TRBD1 (6 bases). Germline-derived CDR1 and CDR2 are PRHDT and FYEKMQ (reference sequence). This CDR3 has 13 amino acids. V shed 4 bases and J shed 4 bases, with 8 bases lying between them. CDR3 sequence: CASSSDRYNEQFF. The CDR3 DNA follows: TGTGCCAGCAGCTCGGACAGATACAATGAGCAGTTCTTC.